A selection of T cell receptor beta chains follows, all from one sample in a study of cytomegalovirus exposure and HLA in healthy donors. Method: immunoSEQ multiplex PCR; TCRdb's copy keeps in-frame clones and lacks some. The sample contains roughly 230,000 clones, around 90% of which appear only once. Sequencing was performed on PBMCs. Receptors were obtained from a woman in her 30s in good health and CMV-seronegative. The CDR3 runs from the conserved cysteine through the conserved F or W. The order of the fields is J gene, clone size, V gene, D gene, CDR3 DNA, CDR3 protein. D genes are given only for firm matches. Clone size is stated in some rows and not others, as once, few, many or a class when expanded.

j_gene: TRBJ2-7; abundance: .; v_gene: TRBV6-1; d_gene: TRBD2; CDR3nt: TGTGCCAGCAGTAGCCCGGGACTAGCTCTAGGGCAGTACTTC; CDR3aa: CASSSPGLALGQYF
j_gene: TRBJ1-1; abundance: .; v_gene: TRBV25-1; d_gene: TRBD1; CDR3nt: TGTGCCAGCAGCGGTAGGACAGGGCGGACTGAAGCTTTCTTT; CDR3aa: CASSGRTGRTEAFF
j_gene: TRBJ2-7; abundance: .; v_gene: TRBV27; d_gene: .; CDR3nt: TGTGCCAGCAGTCCCCAATTAGCGACCTCCTACGAGCAGTACTTC; CDR3aa: CASSPQLATSYEQYF
j_gene: TRBJ2-5; abundance: .; v_gene: TRBV5-1; d_gene: .; CDR3nt: TGCGCCAGCAGCTTTAACAGGGAACAAGAGACCCAGTACTTC; CDR3aa: CASSFNREQETQYF
j_gene: TRBJ1-2; abundance: .; v_gene: TRBV19; d_gene: TRBD1; CDR3nt: TGTGCCAGTAACTACGGACAGGGTACCAACTATGGCTACACCTTC; CDR3aa: CASNYGQGTNYGYTF
j_gene: TRBJ2-3; abundance: .; v_gene: TRBV28; d_gene: TRBD2; CDR3nt: TGTGCCAGCAGTTTTCGGGCTAGCGGGAGGGCGTCATATACGCAGTATTTT; CDR3aa: CASSFRASGRASYTQYF
j_gene: TRBJ2-5; abundance: .; v_gene: TRBV11-3; d_gene: TRBD2; CDR3nt: TGTGCCAGCAGCTTAGAAGGGACTAGGGGTGGGGAGACCCAGTACTTC; CDR3aa: CASSLEGTRGGETQYF
j_gene: TRBJ2-5; abundance: .; v_gene: TRBV7-2; d_gene: TRBD1; CDR3nt: TGTGCCAGCCAGGAACTGGACAGGGCCGGGACCCAGTACTTC; CDR3aa: CASQELDRAGTQYF
j_gene: TRBJ1-5; abundance: .; v_gene: TRBV6-7; d_gene: .; CDR3nt: TGTGCCAGCAGTTATATGGTCGGTCAGCCCCAGCATTTT; CDR3aa: CASSYMVGQPQHF
j_gene: TRBJ2-1; abundance: .; v_gene: TRBV18; d_gene: TRBD2; CDR3nt: TGTGCCAGCTCATCCTCCGGGGGGAGTACCTACAATGAGCAGTTCTTC; CDR3aa: CASSSSGGSTYNEQFF
j_gene: TRBJ2-7; abundance: few; v_gene: TRBV6-1; d_gene: TRBD2; CDR3nt: TGTGCCAGCAGTGTAGGTAAGGGAGGGGACGAGCAGTACTTC; CDR3aa: CASSVGKGGDEQYF
j_gene: TRBJ1-1; abundance: once; v_gene: TRBV10-2; d_gene: TRBD1; CDR3nt: TGCGCCAGCTCCGAGACAGGGCACCTGAACACTGAAGCTTTCTTT; CDR3aa: CASSETGHLNTEAFF
j_gene: TRBJ2-5; abundance: .; v_gene: TRBV19; d_gene: TRBD1; CDR3nt: TGTGCCAGTAGTATAGGTACTGGAGGGACAGGGATCCTAGAGACCCAGTACTTC; CDR3aa: CASSIGTGGTGILETQYF
j_gene: TRBJ1-2; abundance: once; v_gene: TRBV28; d_gene: TRBD1; CDR3nt: TGTGCCAGCAGTTTCACCAAGGGGGCCGGCTACACCTTC; CDR3aa: CASSFTKGAGYTF
j_gene: TRBJ2-6; abundance: .; v_gene: TRBV15; d_gene: .; CDR3nt: TGTGCCACCAGCGCGCGGTCTGGGGCCAACGTCCTGACTTTC; CDR3aa: CATSARSGANVLTF
j_gene: TRBJ2-7; abundance: .; v_gene: TRBV5-1; d_gene: TRBD2; CDR3nt: TGCGCCAGCAGCTGGGGGACTACTACCTACGAGCAGTACTTC; CDR3aa: CASSWGTTTYEQYF
j_gene: TRBJ1-1; abundance: .; v_gene: TRBV5-1; d_gene: .; CDR3nt: TGCGCCAGCAGCGAAAATGGGGACACTGAAGCTTTCTTT; CDR3aa: CASSENGDTEAFF
j_gene: TRBJ2-1; abundance: once; v_gene: TRBV1; d_gene: .; CDR3nt: TGCACCAGCAGCCAACCGAGACCGGGACTAGCGACTTACAATGAGCAGTTCTTC; CDR3aa: CTSSQPRPGLATYNEQFF
j_gene: TRBJ1-4; abundance: .; v_gene: TRBV18; d_gene: .; CDR3nt: TGTGCCAGCTCACCTGACATGGTTAAAGGTGAAAAACTGTTTTTT; CDR3aa: CASSPDMVKGEKLFF
j_gene: TRBJ2-1; abundance: once; v_gene: TRBV2; d_gene: TRBD2; CDR3nt: TGTGCCAGCGGTGAACTTACTAGCGGGAGCAATGAGCAGTTCTTC; CDR3aa: CASGELTSGSNEQFF
j_gene: TRBJ2-2; abundance: few; v_gene: TRBV27; d_gene: .; CDR3nt: TGTGCCAGCAGTTTTCCAGGGCCCGGGGAGCTGTTTTTT; CDR3aa: CASSFPGPGELFF
j_gene: TRBJ2-7; abundance: .; v_gene: TRBV11-3; d_gene: TRBD2; CDR3nt: TGTGCCAGCAGGGGACTAGCGGGAGGATCTACTGACGAGCAGTACTTC; CDR3aa: CASRGLAGGSTDEQYF
j_gene: TRBJ2-1; abundance: .; v_gene: TRBV7-2; d_gene: TRBD2; CDR3nt: TGTGCCAGCAGCCCTGAGGGGACTAGCGGATTACGCAATGAGCAGTTCTTC; CDR3aa: CASSPEGTSGLRNEQFF
j_gene: TRBJ2-3; abundance: .; v_gene: TRBV7-9; d_gene: .; CDR3nt: TGTGCCAGCAGCTTACCTTCCACAGATACGCAGTATTTT; CDR3aa: CASSLPSTDTQYF
j_gene: TRBJ2-3; abundance: few; v_gene: TRBV27; d_gene: TRBD2; CDR3nt: TGTGCCAGCAGAGGGACTAGCGGGCAGTTCTCTAGCACAGATACGCAGTATTTT; CDR3aa: CASRGTSGQFSSTDTQYF
j_gene: TRBJ1-5; abundance: once; v_gene: TRBV4-1; d_gene: .; CDR3nt: TGCGCCAGCAGCCAAGTTGATCCAAATCAGCCCCAGCATTTT; CDR3aa: CASSQVDPNQPQHF
j_gene: TRBJ2-7; abundance: .; v_gene: TRBV5-8; d_gene: TRBD2; CDR3nt: TGTGCCAGCAGAAAGGGGACTAGCGATGCCTACGAGCAGTACTTC; CDR3aa: CASRKGTSDAYEQYF
j_gene: TRBJ2-7; abundance: .; v_gene: TRBV7-9; d_gene: .; CDR3nt: TGTGCCAGCCCCCGGGACACGACCTACGAGCAGTACTTC; CDR3aa: CASPRDTTYEQYF
j_gene: TRBJ2-3; abundance: .; v_gene: TRBV28; d_gene: TRBD2; CDR3nt: TGTGCCAGCAGGGCTAGCGGGAGTGATGGGGTAACAGATACGCAGTATTTT; CDR3aa: CASRASGSDGVTDTQYF
j_gene: TRBJ1-5; abundance: .; v_gene: TRBV6-7; d_gene: .; CDR3nt: TGTGCCAGCAGTTACGGAAAGAAACCTTGGGATAGCAATCAGCCCCAGCATTTT; CDR3aa: CASSYGKKPWDSNQPQHF
j_gene: TRBJ2-5; abundance: .; v_gene: TRBV4-1; d_gene: TRBD1; CDR3nt: TGCGCCAGCAGCCTCGAAGGGGGCGAAGAGACCCAGTACTTC; CDR3aa: CASSLEGGEETQYF